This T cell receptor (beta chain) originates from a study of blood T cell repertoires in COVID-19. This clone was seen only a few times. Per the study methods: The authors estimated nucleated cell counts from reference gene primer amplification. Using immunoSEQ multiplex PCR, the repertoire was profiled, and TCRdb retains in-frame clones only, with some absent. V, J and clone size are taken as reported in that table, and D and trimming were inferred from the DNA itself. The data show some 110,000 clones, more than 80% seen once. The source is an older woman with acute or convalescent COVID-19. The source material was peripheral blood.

The CDR3 DNA reads as TGTGCCAGTAGCGGGACAGGGGTGATTGGCTACACCTTC. Its translation: CASSGTGVIGYTF. The chain has TRBV19 and TRBJ1-2; 10 bases are a match to TRBD1. This CDR3 has 13 residues. After removal of 6 bases from V and 7 bases from J, the junction contained 5 bases not matched to a gene. Germline V lookup: CDR1 LNHDA, CDR2 SQIVND (reference sequence).